The 19 T cell receptor beta chains below all came from one sample that was sequenced in a study of shared clonotypes between healthy human individuals. The repertoire was sequenced with immunoSEQ multiplex PCR; TCRdb's copy has only in-frame clones and lacks some. The table includes over a million clones, about 75% detected once. Sequencing was performed on memory CD4+ T cells sorted from blood. Subset denoted: CD45RA-negative fraction. These receptor sequences come from a young man in good health.

This clone was observed a single time. CDR3 region: CATRRGQVSYEQYF. The CDR3 DNA sequence: TGTGCCACTAGAAGGGGGCAGGTTTCCTACGAGCAGTACTTC. The chain employs TRBV6-5 and TRBJ2-7; 7 bases map to TRBD1. V lost 10 bases and J lost 1; bases outside the gene matches: 10. The CDR3 spans 14 residues. Germline V gives CDR1 MNHEY, CDR2 SVGAGI.

This clone has just one count. This chain links TRBV30 with TRBJ2-7; perhaps TRBD1 as D (6 bases). From germline, CDR1 is GTSNPN and CDR2 SVGIG (reference sequence). This CDR3 has 14 amino acids. V lost 2 bases to trimming and J lost 2 bases, with 13 bases between them. The CDR3 sequence: CAWSTDRKTYEQYF. The CDR3 bases are TGTGCCTGGAGTACCGACAGGAAGACCTACGAGCAGTACTTC.

This clone occurred once. V gene TRBV10-3 combines with J gene TRBJ1-2; D is perhaps TRBD1 (6 bases). V shed 10 bases and J shed 4 bases, with 13 bases lying between them. From germline, CDR1 is ENHRY and CDR2 SYGVKD. CDR3 length: 12 amino acids. CDR3 amino acids: CANMGAPYGYTF. CDR3 in DNA: TGTGCCAACATGGGGGCCCCCTATGGCTACACCTTC.

This clone is a singleton in its sample. The V and J genes are TRBV6-5 and TRBJ1-4; no firm D call. This CDR3 is 14 amino acids long. Trimming removed 6 bases at V and 0 bases at J, with 8 bases between. Germline V CDR1 and CDR2: MNHEY, SVGAGI. DNA for the CDR3: TGTGCCAGCAGCGGCGTTGCAACTAATGAAAAACTGTTTTTT. Amino acid sequence: CASSGVATNEKLFF.

V is TRBV28 and J is TRBJ2-5; D not resolved. The V end lost 5 bases, the J end lost 3 bases, and 7 bases lay between the germline ends. The CDR3 spans 12 residues. Germline-derived CDR1 and CDR2 are MDHEN and SYDVKM. The CDR3 nucleotides are TGTGCCAGCAGTACCCCCAAAGAGACCCAGTACTTC. Protein product: CASSTPKETQYF.

The chain has TRBV30 and TRBJ2-1; possible D gene TRBD2, 12 bases. This CDR3 is built from 19 residues. Germline V gene sequence: CDR1 GTSNPN, CDR2 SVGIG (reference sequence). Trimming pared 3 bases from V and 4 bases from J, leaving 28 bases between. The CDR3 loop is CAWSRGQGATSGRYNEQFF. CDR3 nucleotide sequence: TGTGCCTGGAGCAGAGGACAGGGGGCGACTAGCGGGAGATACAATGAGCAGTTCTTC.

The rearrangement links TRBV19 to TRBJ2-6, with D perhaps TRBD1 (7 bases). Trimming stripped 5 bases from V and 0 bases from J, with 20 bases between. CDR1 and CDR2 from the germline V gene are LNHDA and SQIVND (reference sequence). CDR3 length: 19 residues. The chain's CDR3 is CASSSSGGTANSGANVLTF. The DNA for the CDR3 is TGTGCCAGTAGTTCCTCCGGCGGGACAGCCAACTCTGGGGCCAACGTCCTGACTTTC. The full variable domain, with the rest looked up from reference TRBV19 and TRBJ2-6, is DGGITQSPKYLFRKEGQNVTLSCEQNLNHDAMYWYRQDPGQGLRLIYYSQIVNDFQKGDIAEGYSVSREKKESFPLTVTSAQKNPTAFYLCASSSSGGTANSGANVLTFGAGSRLTVL.

The chain carries TRBV5-1 and TRBJ1-1; D gene ambiguous. CDR1 and CDR2 (germline): SGHRS, YFSETQ. The length of the CDR3 is 12 residues. Trimming cost V 0 bases and J 9 bases, with 9 bases left between them. The CDR3 sequence: CASSLGGVKAFF. DNA for the CDR3: TGCGCCAGCAGCTTGGGCGGGGTAAAAGCTTTCTTT. Supplemented by reference TRBV5-1 and TRBJ1-1, the full variable domain reads KAGVTQTPRYLIKTRGQQVTLSCSPISGHRSVSWYQQTPGQGLQFLFEYFSETQRNKGNFPGRFSGRQFSNSRSEMNVSTLELGDSALYLCASSLGGVKAFFGQGTRLTVV.

The chain recombines TRBV5-1 with TRBJ2-7, with no clear D. The CDR3 totals 14 residues. The V end lost 2 bases, the J end lost 1 base, and 10 bases lay between the germline ends. Germline CDR1 SGHRS, CDR2 YFSETQ. Written as DNA, the CDR3 is TGCGCCAGCAGCTTTTCCGGATTATCCTACGAGCAGTACTTC. Translated: CASSFSGLSYEQYF.

CDR3 sequence: CASSLGGGGITTNEKLFF. The CDR3 DNA reads TGTGCCAGCAGCTTAGGGGGCGGCGGAATTACAACTAATGAAAAACTGTTTTTT. The chain couples TRBV7-9 to TRBJ1-4; maybe TRBD1 (5 bases). The V and J ends lost 1 base and 0 bases respectively, with 15 bases between them. This CDR3 is 18 amino acids long. The germline CDR1 and CDR2 sequences are SEHNR and FQNEAQ (reference sequence).

The rearrangement joins TRBV2 to TRBJ2-3; a weak D match, TRBD2 (6 bases). Trimming removed 10 bases at V and 7 bases at J, with 27 bases between. The germline V gene encodes CDR1 SNHLY and CDR2 FYNNEI. The CDR3 is 16 residues long. CDR3 sequence: CATSNLGSGTRNTQYF. As DNA, the CDR3 is TGTGCCACCTCGAATCTTGGTAGCGGTACTAGAAATACGCAGTATTTT.

The gene calls are TRBV5-1 and TRBJ2-3; D might be TRBD2 (5 bases). CDR3 length: 16 residues. V was cut by 0 bases and J by 2 bases, with 13 bases left in between. Germline assignment: CDR1 SGHRS and CDR2 YFSETQ. CDR3 amino acids: CASSLVQRSFTDTQYF. CDR3 nucleotides: TGCGCCAGCAGCTTGGTTCAGCGGTCCTTCACAGATACGCAGTATTTT.

The chain combines TRBV6-5 with TRBJ2-7, with 8 bases aligning to TRBD1. The germline V gene encodes CDR1 MNHEY and CDR2 SVGAGI. V dropped 6 bases and J dropped 5; count of bases not matched to a gene: 9. The CDR3 extends over 14 amino acids. The CDR3 is CASSPGTGKDEQYF. The CDR3 nucleotides read TGTGCCAGCAGCCCCGGGACAGGAAAAGACGAGCAGTACTTC.

V gene TRBV27 combines with J gene TRBJ2-4, with 11 nucleotides matching TRBD1. The CDR3 contains 18 residues. Germline values: CDR1 MNHEY, CDR2 SMNVEV (reference sequence). The junction had 10 bases not matched to a gene; V was cut back by 6 bases and J by 0 bases. The CDR3 DNA reads TGTGCCAGCAGCGCGGACAGGGGGCGTCAACAAGCCAAAAACATTCAGTACTTC. Encoded protein: CASSADRGRQQAKNIQYF.

The chain combines TRBV11-1 with TRBJ2-3; D is tentatively TRBD1 or TRBD2 (5 bases each). The germline V gene encodes CDR1 SGHAT and CDR2 FQDESV (reference sequence). The CDR3 has 15 residues. Deletions cut 5 bases from V and 6 bases from J, with 18 bases between. The CDR3: CASSPGPSSPDTQYF. CDR3 bases: TGTGCCAGCAGCCCGGGGCCCTCTTCCCCGGATACGCAGTATTTT.

On this clone itself: Other DNA sequences within the sample encode an identical CDR3. This rearrangement joins TRBV4-1 to TRBJ2-7; D is possibly TRBD2 (7 bases). Trimming removed 0 bases at V and 2 bases at J, with 11 bases between. Germline CDR1 MGHRA, CDR2 YSYEKL. CDR3 length: 15 residues. CDR3 sequence (DNA): TGCGCCAGCAGCCAAGATAGGGGGGGCCCCTACGAGCAGTACTTC. This codes for CASSQDRGGPYEQYF.

V and J are TRBV19 and TRBJ2-3, with TRBD2 as a possible D gene (5 bases). V shed 7 bases and J shed 0 bases, with 14 bases lying between them. The CDR3 is 15 amino acids. Germline V gene lookup returns CDR1 LNHDA and CDR2 SQIVND (reference sequence). CDR3 coding DNA: TGTGCCAGTACCCCCAAGAGGGAGAGCACAGATACGCAGTATTTT. It translates to CASTPKRESTDTQYF.

The chain couples TRBV10-3 to TRBJ2-1; perhaps D is TRBD1 or TRBD2 (5 bases each). CDR3 length: 14 amino acids. V shed 4 bases and J shed 6 bases, with 13 bases lying between them. CDR1 and CDR2 from the germline V gene are ENHRY and SYGVKD. The DNA for the CDR3 is TGTGCCATCAGTGCGCGGGCCCAGGGCAATGAGCAGTTCTTC. Protein: CAISARAQGNEQFF.

Details on this clone: The same CDR3 also results from other DNA sequences found in this sample. The V and J genes are TRBV11-2 and TRBJ2-3; the D is unclear. Germline assignment: CDR1 SGHAT and CDR2 FQNNGV. This CDR3 is built from 11 residues. The V and J ends lost 4 bases and 5 bases respectively, with 4 bases between them. CDR3 residues: CASSSGDTQYF. The CDR3 DNA is TGTGCCAGCAGCTCGGGAGATACGCAGTATTTT.